Listed here are 8 T cell receptor beta chains from one sample, sequenced in a study of blood T cells in healthy people across ages (dated by TCRdb to between 2015 and 2016). The library relied on 5' RACE. Reads for this sample came from an Illumina HiSeq 2500. A second roughly 6 to 11 cycle PCR used a sample-barcoded 5' primer and a J-beta primer mix. TCRdb reworked the public reads: Q25 trimming with fastp, MiXCR clone assembly, productive beta chains retained. Every CDR3 protein is listed once, alongside the most common genes and DNA of its rows. The sample records roughly 680,000 distinct CDR3 sequences, under 65% of which are singletons. The ten largest clonotypes hold roughly 13% of the sample. Sequenced sample: blood. These receptors all come from a woman aged 80 or older in good health.

This clonotype was picked up many times. This chain uses TRBV18 with TRBJ2-5, with TRBD2 as a possible D gene (6 bases). CDR1 and CDR2 (germline): KGHSH, LQKENI. V gave up 3 bases and J gave up 5 bases, with 25 bases separating them. The CDR3 runs 18 residues. The CDR3 reads CASSPRRSGSDVSETQYF. The CDR3 region has the DNA TGTGCCAGCTCACCGCGGCGGAGCGGGTCCGATGTGTCGGAGACCCAGTACTTC.

This sequence joins TRBV14 and TRBJ2-7, with 9 positions matching TRBD1. The CDR3 runs to 15 residues. Trimming cost V 3 bases and J 7 bases; bases outside gene matches: 10. Per the germline V gene, CDR1 is SGHDN and CDR2 is FVKESK. The CDR3 DNA sequence: TGTGCCAGCAGCCACTGGGACAGGGAGACTAATGAGCAGTACTTC. Its protein is CASSHWDRETNEQYF.

As for this clonotype: A much more abundant neighbour one base away suggests this may be a read error. The chain is built from TRBV7-3 and TRBJ2-5; D remains ambiguous. CDR1 is SGHTA, CDR2 FQGTGA, per germline. Trimming cost V 1 base and J 11 bases, with 23 bases left between them. This CDR3 contains 16 residues. The CDR3 loop reads CASSLRDFASNNEQYF. The CDR3 nucleotides read TGTGCCAGCAGCTTAAGAGACTTCGCATCGAACAATGAGCAGTACTTC.

This clonotype showed up many times. The rearrangement joins TRBV10-3 to TRBJ2-3; D perhaps matches TRBD2 (5 bases). V was pared by 10 bases and J by 3 bases, with 17 bases between. The CDR3 is made up of 14 amino acids. Germline V gene sequence: CDR1 ENHRY, CDR2 SYGVKD. The CDR3 DNA sequence: TGTGCCACGGCCGAGCGGAGGAGGACAGATACGCAGTATTTT. As protein: CATAERRRTDTQYF.

This clonotype was seen at least ten times. The chain is built from TRBV6-1 and TRBJ2-1; perhaps TRBD1 as D (5 bases). Germline CDR1 reads MNHNS; CDR2 reads SASEGT. V lost 5 bases, J lost 0 bases, and 20 bases lay in between. This CDR3 spans 18 amino acids. As DNA, the CDR3 is TGTGCCAGCAGTAAAACTCCCACCAGGGTCAGCTCCTACAATGAGCAGTTCTTC. Residues: CASSKTPTRVSSYNEQFF.

Concerning this clonotype: This may be a read error, as it is one base from a much larger clone. J is TRBJ2-1 and V is TRBV7-3; 14 bases fit TRBD2. The J call may be faulty, since TRBJ2-7 better matches the DNA end. The germline CDR1 and CDR2 sequences are SGHTA and FQGTGA. The CDR3 runs 16 residues. CDR3 residues: CASSRLAGGPYNEQYF. The CDR3 DNA reads as TGTGCCAGCAGCAGACTAGCGGGAGGGCCCTACAATGAGCAGTACTTC.

In this sample, this clonotype turned up once. V and J are TRBV6-5 and TRBJ2-4; D tentatively fits TRBD1 or TRBD2 (6 bases each). V was pared by 2 bases and J by 7 bases, with 15 bases between. Germline V gene lookup returns CDR1 MNHEY and CDR2 SVGAGI. The CDR3 length is 15 residues. CDR3 sequence: CASSYQAGEVNIQYF. CDR3 nucleotide sequence: TGTGCCAGCAGTTACCAGGCAGGGGAGGTGAACATTCAGTACTTC.

A note on this clonotype: Possible read error: a much larger clone is one base away. The chain has TRBV13 and TRBJ2-1, with 7 bases fitting TRBD1. J was trimmed by 9 bases and V by 5 bases; bases with no gene match: 10. The CDR3 spans 14 residues. The germline gives CDR1 PRHDT, CDR2 FYEKMQ (reference sequence). The CDR3 sequence is CASSLQGQRSEQFF. The CDR3, as DNA: TGTGCCAGCAGCCTTCAGGGACAGAGGAGTGAGCAGTTCTTC.